This entry describes one T cell receptor beta chain. What it binds is not known. These data belong to a study of cytomegalovirus exposure and HLA in healthy donors. After removal of 1 base from V and 5 bases from J, the junction contained 5 bases not matched to a gene. The CDR3 totals 15 residues. Per the germline V gene, CDR1 is SEHNR and CDR2 is FQNEAQ (reference sequence). Points from the study as a whole: Reported findings show TCR beta sequences accurately forecast HLA-A and HLA-B alleles in most subjects. Cytomegalovirus status was reportedly diagnosed by the classifier with high specificity and sensitivity. Researchers counted roughly 150 TCR beta chains as cytomegalovirus-associated.

The study ran its PCR with 60 Vbeta and 13 Jbeta primers. Produced via immunoSEQ multiplex PCR; TCRdb's table is partial and in-frame only. Found here are some 100,000 clones, 60% to 80% of them singletons; the top ten hold over 13%. The chain joins TRBV7-9 to TRBJ1-1, with 9 bases identical to TRBD1. This TCR was recovered from a woman aged 45-60 years in good health and CMV-seropositive. Sequencing was done on a sample of PBMCs. This CDR3 reads CASSLGDRANTEAFF. DNA of the CDR3: TGTGCCAGCAGCTTAGGGGACAGGGCGAATACTGAAGCTTTCTTT.